The clone carrying this T cell receptor beta chain was counted only a few times. Other DNA sequences of this sample code for an identical CDR3. Each donor's status was that of a healthy bone marrow donor. The data were obtained in a study of cytomegalovirus exposure and HLA in healthy donors. CDR3 length equals 12 residues. Germline CDR1 and CDR2: KGHSH and LQKENI. V lost 2 bases and J 5 bases, leaving 5 bases between the germline ends. PCR was performed using 60 Vbeta and 13 Jbeta primers. Produced via immunoSEQ multiplex PCR; TCRdb's table is partial and in-frame only. In the table there are roughly 230,000 clones, around four fifths of which are singletons.

This rearrangement joins TRBV18 to TRBJ2-3, with D unresolved. The sample comprised PBMCs. This receptor was taken from a boy between 10 and 17 years old in good health and CMV-seronegative. The CDR3 spells CASSPRGDTQYF. DNA of the CDR3: TGTGCCAGCTCACCAAGAGGAGATACGCAGTATTTT.